This TCR beta chain comes out of a study of post-analysis software for immune sequencing data. cDNA libraries of TCR beta carried unique molecular identifiers. The yield from roughly 1 to 10 million T cells was around 500,000 cDNA molecules in total. TCRdb processed the PCR reads anew with MiXCR; each CDR3 protein has one entry. This repertoire shows approximately 350,000 distinct CDR3 sequences, approximately 33% found once; its top ten account for around 15%. This CDR3 is 15 amino acids long. The V and J ends lost 1 base and 5 bases, in that order; junction bases with no gene match: 4. Germline V CDR1 and CDR2: SGHTA, FQGNSA. A remark on this clonotype: Its matching antigen is unknown.

Study-level findings and limits: Clustering by F measure revealed strong co-clustering among samples prepared together in one batch. Among a handful of TRBV segments more frequent in patients than controls were TRBV5-6, TRBV5-1 and TRBV20-1.

The sequence derives from a girl aged 5-17 years with multiple sclerosis. The chain is built from TRBV7-2 and TRBJ1-1; 10 nucleotides align to TRBD1. What was sequenced was blood. The CDR3 loop is CASSLVGTGATEAFF. The DNA for the CDR3 is TGTGCCAGCAGCTTAGTGGGGACAGGGGCGACTGAAGCTTTCTTT.